This T cell receptor beta chain appears in the sequencing data of a study of human T cells and chemical hapten exposure. Study as a whole: Readings were taken at 6 days from patch tests that had applied 0.01% DPC to the upper back.

A word on this clonotype: Its antigen is unidentified.

General study findings and limits: DPC sensitization produced no change in TCRs with frequency above 1 in 1000.

Documented time point: patch test 2, 6 weeks after DPC sensitization. This sample's treatment: therapeutic diphenylcyclopropenone sensitization with weekly scalp DPC. TCRdb itself ran the RACE reads through MiXCR, one entry per CDR3 protein. The profile shows about 70,000 distinct CDR3 sequences, around 8.8% of them singletons. V lost 4 bases to trimming and J lost 0 bases, with 10 bases between them. CDR1 is ENHRY, CDR2 SYGVKD, per germline. The CDR3 totals 15 residues. This clonotype originated in a woman between 50 and 59 years old with alopecia areata. Some clones in this sample may be carry-over from other donors' samples. The V call is TRBV10-3, the J call TRBJ1-3; no definite D call. Sequences were derived from whole blood, sampled in connection with sensitization to the hapten diphenylcyclopropenone (DPC). DNA for the CDR3: TGTGCCATCAGTGCCCTACCGAGCTCTGGAAACACCATATATTTT. Its protein is CAISALPSSGNTIYF.